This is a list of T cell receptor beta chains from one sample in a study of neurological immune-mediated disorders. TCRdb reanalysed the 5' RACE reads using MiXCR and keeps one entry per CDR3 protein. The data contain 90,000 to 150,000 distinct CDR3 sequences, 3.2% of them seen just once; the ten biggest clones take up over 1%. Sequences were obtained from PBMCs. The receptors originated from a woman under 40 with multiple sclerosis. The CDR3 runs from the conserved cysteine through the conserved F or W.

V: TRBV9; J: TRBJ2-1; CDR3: CASSPPHRGNEQFF
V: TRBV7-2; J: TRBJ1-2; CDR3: CASSLGAAGGYTF
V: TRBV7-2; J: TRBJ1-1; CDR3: CASSFQDRVGTEAFF
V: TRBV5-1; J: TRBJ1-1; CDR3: CASTRTGNTEAFF
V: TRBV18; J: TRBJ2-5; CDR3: CASSQLGQGVGETQYF
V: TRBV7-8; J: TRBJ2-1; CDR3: CASSLGTGSYNEQFF
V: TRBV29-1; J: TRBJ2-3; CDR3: CSVEDRERTSTDTQYF
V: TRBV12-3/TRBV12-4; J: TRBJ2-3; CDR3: CASSFIAGGVGTDTQYF
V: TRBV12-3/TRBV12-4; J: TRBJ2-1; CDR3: CASSAQAHEQFF
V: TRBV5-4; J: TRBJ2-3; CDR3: CASKLDRGWTDTQYF
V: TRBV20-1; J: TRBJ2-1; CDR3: CSARDLYAGNNEQFF
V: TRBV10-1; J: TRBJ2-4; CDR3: CASSGRDRLLAKNIQYF
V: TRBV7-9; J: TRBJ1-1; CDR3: CASRPLGNSAVAEAFF
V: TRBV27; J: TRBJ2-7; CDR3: CASSYQGEYFEQYF
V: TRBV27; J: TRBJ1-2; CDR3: CASRPGTGLFYGYTF
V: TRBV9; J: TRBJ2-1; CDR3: CASSVASLGHLGSEQFF
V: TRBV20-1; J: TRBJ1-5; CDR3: CSAFTGIHQPQHF